This TCR beta chain stems from a study of blood T cell repertoires in COVID-19. In the original analysis: Estimation of nucleated cell counts relied on the amplification of reference gene primers. Here immunoSEQ multiplex PCR was the method, and the copy in TCRdb shows in-frame clones only, minus some. D and trimming were read from the DNA, whereas the V and J calls and clone size are those reported in that table. The sample carries a few hundred thousand clones, 70% to 90% recorded once. This CDR3 comprises 13 residues. The V gene lost 3 bases and the J gene lost 3 bases, with 9 bases spanning the gap.

The J gene is TRBJ2-7, the V gene TRBV12-3 or TRBV12-4; D may be TRBD1 (6 bases). Sequencing was done on a sample of peripheral blood. This sequence originates from a human donor in a cohort sampled during active COVID-19. Here the CDR3 reads CASSFGTNYEQYF. CDR3 coding DNA: TGTGCCAGCAGTTTTGGGACAAACTACGAGCAGTACTTC.